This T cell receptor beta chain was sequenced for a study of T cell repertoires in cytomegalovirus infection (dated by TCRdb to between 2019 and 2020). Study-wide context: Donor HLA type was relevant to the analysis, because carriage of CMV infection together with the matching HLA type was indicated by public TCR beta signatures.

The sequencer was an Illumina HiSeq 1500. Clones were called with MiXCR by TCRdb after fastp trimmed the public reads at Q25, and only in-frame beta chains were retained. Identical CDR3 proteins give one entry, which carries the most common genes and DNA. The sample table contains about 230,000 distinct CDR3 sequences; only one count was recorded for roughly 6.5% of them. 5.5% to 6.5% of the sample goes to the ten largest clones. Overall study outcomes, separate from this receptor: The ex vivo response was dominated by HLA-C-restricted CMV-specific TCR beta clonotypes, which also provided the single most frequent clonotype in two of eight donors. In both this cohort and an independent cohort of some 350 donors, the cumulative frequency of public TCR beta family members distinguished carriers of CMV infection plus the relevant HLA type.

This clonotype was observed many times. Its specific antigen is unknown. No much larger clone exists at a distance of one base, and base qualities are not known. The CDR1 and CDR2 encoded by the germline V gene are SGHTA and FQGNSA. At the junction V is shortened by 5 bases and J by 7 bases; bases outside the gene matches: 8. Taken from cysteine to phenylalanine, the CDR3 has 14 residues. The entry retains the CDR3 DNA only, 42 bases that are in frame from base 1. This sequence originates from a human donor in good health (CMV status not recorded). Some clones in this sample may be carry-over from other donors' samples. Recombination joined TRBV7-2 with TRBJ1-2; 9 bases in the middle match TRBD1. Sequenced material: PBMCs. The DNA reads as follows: TGTGCCAGCAGCCGCAAACAGGGGGCGCTTGGCTACACCTTC. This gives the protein CASSRKQGALGYTF.